A selection of T cell receptor beta chains follows, all from one sample in a study of Graves' ophthalmopathy and Graves' hyperthyroidism. TCRdb re-analysed the multiplex PCR reads in MiXCR, keeping a single row per CDR3 protein. Among approximately 150,000 distinct CDR3 sequences, around two fifths were seen once, and the ten largest hold roughly 8.9%. Sequencing was carried out using peripheral blood. The receptors stem from a young man with Graves' ophthalmopathy. CDR3s include the opening cysteine and the closing phenylalanine or tryptophan. The D gene is left open where the match is weak. Clone size is shown for a subset of rows, as once, few, many or a class of expanded clone.

NA,12,TRBV28,many,TRBJ2-5,TGTGCCAGCAGTTCGGATGAAGAGACCCAGTACTTC,CASSSDEETQYF
NA,11,TRBV6-2/TRBV6-3,many,TRBJ1-2,TGTGCCAGCAGTTACTATTATGGCTACACCTTC,CASSYYYGYTF
TRBD1,15,TRBV12-3/TRBV12-4,many,TRBJ1-3,TGTGCCAGCAGTCCAATCAGGGGGCTTGGAAACACCATATATTTT,CASSPIRGLGNTIYF
TRBD1,14,TRBV20-1,many,TRBJ2-2,TGCAGTGCTAGACAGGGGGCGAGGGGCGGGGAGCTGTTTTTT,CSARQGARGGELFF
NA,12,TRBV6-5,many,TRBJ2-7,TGTGCCAGCAAAAGGAGCTCCTACGAGCAGTACTTC,CASKRSSYEQYF
NA,15,TRBV6-1,NA,TRBJ2-5,TGTGCCAGCAGTGAAGCGGGAGACAGCTTGGAGACCCAGTACTTC,CASSEAGDSLETQYF
NA,13,TRBV12-3/TRBV12-4,many,TRBJ2-7,TGTGCCAGCAGTTCAGGGCCCCGATACGAGCAGTACTTC,CASSSGPRYEQYF
NA,13,TRBV12-3/TRBV12-4,once,TRBJ1-3,TGTGCCAGCAGTTTAATTGGCGGAAACACCATATATTTT,CASSLIGGNTIYF
NA,13,TRBV7-2,many,TRBJ2-7,TGTGCCAGCAGCTTCCAAGCGGGCTACGAGCAGTACTTC,CASSFQAGYEQYF
NA,12,TRBV28,NA,TRBJ1-1,TGTGCCGCACAGGGCCATTTCACTGAAGCTTTCTTT,CAAQGHFTEAFF
NA,13,TRBV12-3/TRBV12-4,many,TRBJ1-5,TGTGCCAGCAGTCGGGACGGCTCTGCGCCCCAGCATTTT,CASSRDGSAPQHF
NA,15,TRBV6-1,many,TRBJ2-7,TGTGCCAGCAGTGTGGGGGCCCCCTCCTCCTACGAGCAGTACTTC,CASSVGAPSSYEQYF
TRBD2,13,TRBV29-1,NA,TRBJ2-7,TGCAGCGCTAGCGGGGCCGGGGGCTACGAGCAGTACTTC,CSASGAGGYEQYF
NA,14,TRBV7-9,many,TRBJ1-2,TGTGCCAGCACCACCGGAGACAGCAACTATGGCTACACCTTC,CASTTGDSNYGYTF
NA,20,TRBV11-3,NA,TRBJ1-3,TGTGCCAGCAGCTTAGGCATTGGGGCGGTCGAGTTAGGGGTACGGAACACCATATATTTT,CASSLGIGAVELGVRNTIYF
NA,13,TRBV28,many,TRBJ2-3,TGTGCCAGCAGTTTTGGACAGACAGATACGCAGTATTTT,CASSFGQTDTQYF
TRBD1,13,TRBV28,NA,TRBJ2-7,TGTGCCAGCAGTTTAGTTACAGGGGTCGAGCAGTACTTC,CASSLVTGVEQYF
TRBD2,17,TRBV24-1,many,TRBJ2-5,TGTGCCACCAGTGAACGCGGACTAGCGGGAACCCAAGAGACCCAGTACTTC,CATSERGLAGTQETQYF
TRBD1,16,TRBV4-3,many,TRBJ1-2,TGCGCCAGCAGCCAATCTCAAGGGACAGGGGGCCATGGCTACACCTTC,CASSQSQGTGGHGYTF
NA,16,TRBV12-3/TRBV12-4,NA,TRBJ1-2,TGTGCCAGCAGCCCCGTACGGGTCGCCAACACATATGGCTACACCTTC,CASSPVRVANTYGYTF
TRBD1,14,TRBV6-5,many,TRBJ2-3,TGTGCCAGCAGACCGGGACAGCCTACAGATACGCAGTATTTT,CASRPGQPTDTQYF
NA,13,TRBV20-1,NA,TRBJ1-3,TGCAGTGCGGAACAAGAGGCCGGAAACACCATATATTTT,CSAEQEAGNTIYF
NA,15,TRBV7-8,many,TRBJ2-7,TGTGCCAGCAGCCCTCTAGGCCCTGATTCCTACGAGCAGTACTTC,CASSPLGPDSYEQYF
NA,13,TRBV7-2,many,TRBJ2-5,TGTGCCAGCAGCACGGGACATTTAGAGACCCAGTACTTC,CASSTGHLETQYF
NA,12,TRBV29-1,many,TRBJ1-2,TGCAGCGATGTGGACAGTACGGATGGCTACACCTTC,CSDVDSTDGYTF
NA,15,TRBV30,many,TRBJ2-4,TGTCCACCCAACGGCAAACTCGGGGCCAAAAACATTCAGTACTTC,CPPNGKLGAKNIQYF
NA,14,TRBV4-1,many,TRBJ1-1,TGCGCCAGCAGCCAAGATCAGGGTCTTTTGCAAGCTTTCTTT,CASSQDQGLLQAFF
TRBD1,14,TRBV7-2,many,TRBJ1-2,TGTGCCAGCAGCAGCAGGGGGTTTGGATATGGCTACACCTTC,CASSSRGFGYGYTF
TRBD1,15,TRBV12-3/TRBV12-4,once,TRBJ2-5,TGTGCCAGCAGTTTAGAGGACAGGGGGCAAGAGACCCAGTACTTC,CASSLEDRGQETQYF
TRBD1,17,TRBV6-5,many,TRBJ1-6,TGTGCCAGCAGTTATCCGGGACAGGGGGCAAGTAATTCACCCCTCCACTTT,CASSYPGQGASNSPLHF
NA,14,TRBV12-5,many,TRBJ2-2,TGTGCTAGCTACAGAGTTGCGAACACCGGGGAGCTGTTTTTT,CASYRVANTGELFF
TRBD2,16,TRBV27,many,TRBJ2-4,TGTGCCAGCAGTGCGGGACTAGCGGGAGGGGCAAACATTCAGTACTTC,CASSAGLAGGANIQYF
NA,17,TRBV7-2,once,TRBJ1-2,TGTGCCAGCAGCTTAGCTGCGGGCAGGGCTTTACCCTATGGCTACACCTTC,CASSLAAGRALPYGYTF
NA,15,TRBV7-2,NA,TRBJ1-2,TGTGCCAGCAGCTTAGCTATAGGAACAAACTATGGCTACACCTTC,CASSLAIGTNYGYTF
NA,14,TRBV10-3,many,TRBJ2-7,TGTGCCATCAGAGACCCGGGACAAGTATACGAGCAGTACTTC,CAIRDPGQVYEQYF
TRBD1,15,TRBV28,many,TRBJ1-1,TGTGCCAGCACCCGACAGGGGGGCCTGAACACTGAAGCTTTCTTT,CASTRQGGLNTEAFF
NA,13,TRBV10-3,many,TRBJ1-2,TGTGCCATCACGGGGGGGGTAGCCTATGGCTACACCTTC,CAITGGVAYGYTF
NA,12,TRBV29-1,once,TRBJ1-1,TGCAGCGGTCGGGAGGGGGGGACTGAAGCTTTCTTT,CSGREGGTEAFF
NA,13,TRBV6-2/TRBV6-3,NA,TRBJ2-7,TGTGCCAGCAGCTTAGTCCGGGAGTACGAGCAGTACTTC,CASSLVREYEQYF
NA,15,TRBV6-1,once,TRBJ1-5,TGTGCCAGCAGTGGTGTACAGAGAAGCAATCAGCCCCAGCATTTT,CASSGVQRSNQPQHF
NA,16,TRBV6-8,many,TRBJ1-5,TGTGCCAGCAGGGTTGGGGGGCGTCAACGCAATCAGCCCCAGCATTTT,CASRVGGRQRNQPQHF
NA,15,TRBV28,many,TRBJ2-7,TGTGCCAGCAGTTCGACGGGACTCAGGAGGTTAGAGCAGTACTTC,CASSSTGLRRLEQYF
NA,18,TRBV4-1,many,TRBJ2-5,TGCGCCAGCAGCCAAGCCCATGGACAGCCCGGCTCAAAAGAGACCCAGTACTTC,CASSQAHGQPGSKETQYF
NA,15,TRBV28,NA,TRBJ2-5,TGTGCCAGCGGCTCTACCAGGCGAGAAATTGAGACCCAGTACTTC,CASGSTRREIETQYF
NA,11,TRBV19,many,TRBJ2-5,TGTGCCAGTACCTTGGGGGAGACCCAGTACTTC,CASTLGETQYF
TRBD2,14,TRBV20-1,many,TRBJ2-7,TGCAGTGCCCGGGGGACTAGCGAGACCTACGAGCAGTACTTC,CSARGTSETYEQYF
TRBD1,14,TRBV12-3/TRBV12-4,NA,TRBJ2-7,TGTGCCAGCAGTGTAGGGACAGCCGGCTACGAGCAGTACTTC,CASSVGTAGYEQYF
NA,12,TRBV28,NA,TRBJ1-1,TGTGCCAGCAGCCTGTGGGGGGAAAAAGCTTTCTTT,CASSLWGEKAFF
TRBD2,15,TRBV15,many,TRBJ2-7,TGTGCCACCAGCAGAGATCCGGCGGGAGCGGACGAGCAGTACTTC,CATSRDPAGADEQYF
NA,14,TRBV18,NA,TRBJ2-7,TGTGCCAGCTCGAGCCCGGGCCTTACCTACGAGCAGTACTTC,CASSSPGLTYEQYF